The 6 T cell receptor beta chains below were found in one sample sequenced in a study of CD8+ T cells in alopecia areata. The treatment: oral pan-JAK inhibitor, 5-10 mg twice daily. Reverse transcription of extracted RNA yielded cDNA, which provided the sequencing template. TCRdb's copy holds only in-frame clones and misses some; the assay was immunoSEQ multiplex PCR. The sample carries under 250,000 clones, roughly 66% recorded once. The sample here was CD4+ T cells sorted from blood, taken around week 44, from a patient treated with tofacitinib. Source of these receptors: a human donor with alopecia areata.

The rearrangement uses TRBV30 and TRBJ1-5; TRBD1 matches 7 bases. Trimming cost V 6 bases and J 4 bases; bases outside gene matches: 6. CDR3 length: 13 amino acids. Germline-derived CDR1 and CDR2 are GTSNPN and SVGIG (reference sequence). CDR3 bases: TGTGCCTGTTCAGGGGGGGATAATCAGCCCCAGCATTTT. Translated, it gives CACSGGDNQPQHF.

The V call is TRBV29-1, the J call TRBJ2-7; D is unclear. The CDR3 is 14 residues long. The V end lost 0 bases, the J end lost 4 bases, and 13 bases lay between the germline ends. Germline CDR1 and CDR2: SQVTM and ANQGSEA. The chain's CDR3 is CSVEEGVGVYEQYF. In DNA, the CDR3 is TGCAGCGTTGAAGAGGGTGTTGGCGTGTACGAGCAGTACTTC.

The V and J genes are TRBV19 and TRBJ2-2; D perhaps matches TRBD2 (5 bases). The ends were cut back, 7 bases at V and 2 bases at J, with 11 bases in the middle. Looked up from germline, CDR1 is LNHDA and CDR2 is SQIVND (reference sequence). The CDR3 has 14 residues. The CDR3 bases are TGTGCCAGTAAGGGCCGGGGAAACACCGGGGAGCTGTTTTTT. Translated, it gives CASKGRGNTGELFF.

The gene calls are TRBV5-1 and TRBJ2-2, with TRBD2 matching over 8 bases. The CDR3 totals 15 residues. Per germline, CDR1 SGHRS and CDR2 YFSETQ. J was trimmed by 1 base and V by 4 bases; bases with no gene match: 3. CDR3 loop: CASSQLAENTGELFF. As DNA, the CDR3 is TGCGCCAGCAGCCAACTAGCGGAGAACACCGGGGAGCTGTTTTTT.

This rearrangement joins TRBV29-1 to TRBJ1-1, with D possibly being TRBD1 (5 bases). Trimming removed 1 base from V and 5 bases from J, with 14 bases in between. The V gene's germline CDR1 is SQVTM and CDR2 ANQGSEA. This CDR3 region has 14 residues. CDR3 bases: TGCAGCGTTGAAGGATTGGTCGGGGGAACTGAAGCTTTCTTT. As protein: CSVEGLVGGTEAFF.

The CDR3: CAISDDRETQYF. CDR3 sequence (DNA): TGTGCCATCAGTGACGACAGGGAGACGCAGTATTTT. The chain links TRBV10-3 to TRBJ2-3; TRBD1 aligns across 7 bases. V gave up 3 bases and J gave up 9 bases; unmatched junction bases: 3. The CDR3 sequence is 12 residues long. Germline CDR1 reads ENHRY; CDR2 reads SYGVKD.